A single sample gave rise to the 26 T cell receptor beta chains below, sequenced in a study of cytomegalovirus exposure and HLA in healthy donors. The PCR employed 60 Vbeta primers together with 13 Jbeta primers. TCRdb keeps only in-frame clones here, not all; method: immunoSEQ multiplex PCR. Seen here are roughly 100,000 clones, 79% observed once, and the top ten hold more than 2.5%. Sequenced material: PBMCs. The receptors derive from a male donor in good health and CMV-seropositive.

The V gene is TRBV5-1, the J gene TRBJ1-5; possible D gene TRBD1, 6 bases. CDR3 length: 15 amino acids. The germline gives CDR1 SGHRS, CDR2 YFSETQ. V lost 1 base to trimming and J lost 3 bases, with 11 bases between them. The CDR3 bases are TGCGCCAGCAGCTTGACAGGGAACCCCAATCAGCCCCAGCATTTT. Residues: CASSLTGNPNQPQHF.

This clone has a handful of counts. Different DNA sequences within this sample yield the same CDR3. The rearrangement uses TRBV30 and TRBJ1-2; the D is unclear. Trimming took off 0 bases at V and 7 bases at J, with 6 bases between the two ends. CDR3 length: 11 residues. Germline V gene data show CDR1 as GTSNPN and CDR2 as SVGIG (reference sequence). The CDR3 DNA is TGTGCCTGGAGTGTCGGAGGTGGCTACACCTTC. Residues: CAWSVGGGYTF.

V is TRBV27 and J is TRBJ1-1; 8 positions match TRBD1. Trimming removed 0 bases from V and 1 base from J; junction bases left unmatched: 19. The V gene's germline CDR1 is MNHEY and CDR2 SMNVEV (reference sequence). The CDR3 extends over 21 amino acids. The CDR3 nucleotides are TGTGCCAGCAGTTTATCGAGCCTCCGGGACAGGTTAAAGAGAGCGAACACTGAAGCTTTCTTT. Amino acid sequence: CASSLSSLRDRLKRANTEAFF.

J is TRBJ2-1 and V is TRBV10-3, with 8 bases aligning to TRBD1. Germline CDR1 is ENHRY and CDR2 is SYGVKD. The J segment lost 5 bases and the V segment lost 6 bases, leaving 9 bases of the junction unmatched. The CDR3 totals 15 residues. CDR3 DNA: TGTGCCATCAGCCTTCAGGGGGCGATCAACAATGAGCAGTTCTTC. This sequence encodes CAISLQGAINNEQFF.

The chain recombines TRBV7-2 with TRBJ2-7; D gene unclear. Germline-derived CDR1 and CDR2 are SGHTA and FQGNSA. Trimming stripped 4 bases from V and 1 base from J, with 5 bases between. The CDR3 totals 12 residues. CDR3 amino acids: CASSSESYEQYF. CDR3 coding DNA: TGTGCCAGCAGCTCCGAGTCCTACGAGCAGTACTTC.

This clone showed up just once. The rearrangement uses TRBV5-4 and TRBJ2-5, with 8 bases that match TRBD2. The CDR3 totals 15 residues. Trimming took 1 base from V and 4 from J; bases not matched to a gene: 6. CDR1 and CDR2 from the germline V gene are SGHNT and YYREEE (reference sequence). The CDR3 here is CASSLPGGPPETQYF. CDR3 bases: TGTGCCAGCAGCTTGCCGGGGGGGCCTCCAGAGACCCAGTACTTC.

This clone was found a few times. V gene TRBV7-9 combines with J gene TRBJ2-5, with a tentative D call TRBD2 (7 bases). The CDR3 is 14 residues long. V was cut by 0 bases and J by 5 bases, with 10 bases left in between. Germline-derived CDR1 and CDR2 are SEHNR and FQNEAQ (reference sequence). CDR3 coding DNA: TGTGCCAGCAGCTTAGCGGGGGGGCTGGAGACCCAGTACTTC. As protein: CASSLAGGLETQYF.

The V and J genes are TRBV5-5 and TRBJ2-7; 8 bases agree with TRBD1. In germline, CDR1 is SGHKS, CDR2 YYEKEE (reference sequence). V gave up 6 bases and J gave up 4 bases; unmatched junction bases: 6. The CDR3 covers 13 residues. The CDR3 sequence is CASNAGQGYEQYF. The CDR3 DNA is TGTGCCAGCAACGCAGGACAGGGATACGAGCAGTACTTC.

The rearrangement links TRBV4-1 to TRBJ2-3, with TRBD1 matching 9 bases. The V segment lost 1 base and the J segment 3 bases; nucleotides outside the gene matches: 8. This CDR3 has 17 amino acids. Germline V gives CDR1 MGHRA, CDR2 YSYEKL. CDR3 sequence (DNA): TGCGCCAGCAGCCAAGTGCTTGGGACAGGGAGGACAGATACGCAGTATTTT. Residues: CASSQVLGTGRTDTQYF.

The rearrangement uses TRBV19 and TRBJ1-5; 7 nucleotides agree with TRBD1. The V segment lost 4 bases and the J segment 1 base; nucleotides outside the gene matches: 4. CDR1 and CDR2 (germline): LNHDA, SQIVND (reference sequence). CDR3 length: 15 residues. CDR3 DNA sequence: TGTGCCAGTAGTACGGGACAGATAAGCAATCAGCCCCAGCATTTT. The encoded protein is CASSTGQISNQPQHF.

The chain carries TRBV19 and TRBJ1-4, with D uncertain. CDR1 is LNHDA and CDR2 is SQIVND in the germline V gene (reference sequence). The CDR3 covers 13 residues. The V end lost 3 bases, the J end lost 8 bases, and 10 bases lay between the germline ends. The CDR3 DNA reads as TGTGCCAGTAGTATTTGGGAGATGGAAAAACTGTTTTTT. Protein: CASSIWEMEKLFF.

The CDR3 protein is CASSSRAGHGSYGYTF. In DNA form, the CDR3 reads TGTGCCAGCAGCTCGCGAGCAGGGCATGGTAGCTATGGCTACACCTTC. The chain links TRBV7-9 to TRBJ1-2, with a tentative D call TRBD1 (5 bases). The CDR3 runs 16 residues. Trimming pared 4 bases from V and 4 bases from J, leaving 19 bases between. Germline loops: CDR1 SEHNR, CDR2 FQNEAQ (reference sequence).

The chain recombines TRBV4-1 with TRBJ2-2, with TRBD1 identical over 8 bases. V dropped 4 bases and J dropped 7; count of bases not matched to a gene: 2. CDR3 length equals 13 residues. Germline loops: CDR1 MGHRA, CDR2 YSYEKL. The CDR3: CASSRQGYGELFF. Written as DNA, the CDR3 is TGCGCCAGCAGCCGACAGGGGTACGGGGAGCTGTTTTTT.

CDR3 region: CSVEGLAGGLSSYNEQFF. The CDR3 DNA sequence: TGCAGCGTCGAGGGACTAGCGGGGGGCCTCAGCTCCTACAATGAGCAGTTCTTC. J is TRBJ2-1 and V is TRBV29-1, with 15 bases aligning to TRBD2. The germline V gene has CDR1 SQVTM and CDR2 ANQGSEA. Losses at the gene ends were 6 bases for V and 0 bases for J; bases not matched to a gene: 9. CDR3 length equals 18 residues.

This rearrangement joins TRBV25-1 to TRBJ1-2, with TRBD1 as a possible D gene (5 bases). Germline values: CDR1 MGHDK, CDR2 SYGVNS. The V and J ends lost 3 bases and 6 bases respectively, with 14 bases between them. This CDR3 has 14 amino acids. The CDR3 reads CASSDRPRGDGYTF. The DNA of the CDR3 is TGTGCCAGCAGTGATAGGCCCCGGGGGGATGGCTACACCTTC.

The chain uses TRBV11-3 and TRBJ2-3; the D gene is possibly TRBD2 (6 bases). V was shortened by 1 base and J by 6 bases, with 14 bases between the two germline ends. There are 15 residues in the CDR3. Per germline, CDR1 SGHNT and CDR2 YENEEA. CDR3 DNA sequence: TGTGCCAGCAGCTTAGTACGGGAGTCGCAGGATACGCAGTATTTT. Its protein product is CASSLVRESQDTQYF. Drawing the rest from reference TRBV11-3 and TRBJ2-3, the complete variable domain is EAGVVQSPRYKIIEKKQPVAFWCNPISGHNTLYWYLQNLGQGPELLIRYENEEAVDDSQLPKDRFSAERLKGVDSTLKIQPAELGDSAVYLCASSLVRESQDTQYFGPGTRLTVL.

This clone was picked up a small number of times. The chain uses TRBV6-4 and TRBJ1-1; D possibly corresponds to TRBD1 (6 bases). The CDR3 is 16 amino acids. CDR1 is MRHNA, CDR2 SNTAGT, per germline. V was shortened by 0 bases and J by 3 bases, with 14 bases between the two germline ends. The CDR3 region has the DNA TGTGCCAGCAGTGACTCTGGGGGCGCGGGGGACACTGAAGCTTTCTTT. It specifies CASSDSGGAGDTEAFF.

The CDR3 DNA reads as TGTGCCAGCAGTTTAAGCAGGGACACTGAAGCTTTCTTT. Protein: CASSLSRDTEAFF. The chain links TRBV27 to TRBJ1-1, with D possibly being TRBD1 (5 bases). The CDR3 length is 13 residues. Germline values: CDR1 MNHEY, CDR2 SMNVEV (reference sequence). V dropped 2 bases and J dropped 3 bases, with 7 bases sitting between them.

This CDR3 is CASSFGGGSYNEQFF. For the CDR3, the DNA is TGTGCCAGCAGCTTCGGGGGGGGCTCCTACAATGAGCAGTTCTTC. The rearrangement joins TRBV5-4 to TRBJ2-1, with 8 bases lining up with TRBD2. Looked up from germline, CDR1 is SGHNT and CDR2 is YYREEE (reference sequence). The V gene end was trimmed by 2 bases and the J gene end by 0 bases; junction bases not matched to a gene: 1. This CDR3 spans 15 amino acids.

Only one count was recorded for this clone. This chain links TRBV4-3 with TRBJ1-1, with D perhaps matching TRBD1 (5 bases). Germline CDR1 and CDR2: LGHNA and YSLEER. The ends were cut back, 0 bases at V and 0 bases at J, with 11 bases in the middle. The CDR3 has 16 amino acids. The CDR3 loop is CASSQDRAGMNTEAFF. The CDR3 bases are TGCGCCAGCAGCCAAGATCGGGCAGGGATGAACACTGAAGCTTTCTTT.

This sequence joins TRBV18 and TRBJ2-1; TRBD2 matches at 9 bases. J lost 6 bases, V lost 2 bases, and 2 bases had no gene match. The CDR3 consists of 14 residues. Per the germline V gene, CDR1 is KGHSH and CDR2 is LQKENI. The CDR3 coding sequence is TGTGCCAGCTCACCAGCGGGGGGGACCAATGAGCAGTTCTTC. Protein: CASSPAGGTNEQFF.

The V and J genes are TRBV6-6 and TRBJ1-1; D might be TRBD1 (6 bases). The CDR3 has 13 amino acids. Germline CDR1 and CDR2: MNHNY and SVGAGI (reference sequence). Trimming took 6 bases from V and 2 from J, leaving 10 bases between them. The CDR3 DNA sequence: TGTGCCAGCAGCATACAGGGAAACACTGAAGCTTTCTTT. As protein: CASSIQGNTEAFF.

The J gene is TRBJ2-2, the V gene TRBV7-9, with TRBD2 as a possible D gene (5 bases). This CDR3 contains 14 residues. Germline CDR1 reads SEHNR; CDR2 reads FQNEAQ (reference sequence). V lost 8 bases and J lost 2, with 12 bases in between. The CDR3 bases are TGTGCCAGCGTCCGGGATTTCAACACCGGGGAGCTGTTTTTT. This sequence encodes CASVRDFNTGELFF.

J is TRBJ1-1 and V is TRBV4-2, with D unresolved. Germline CDR1 reads LGHNA; CDR2 reads YNFKEQ. The CDR3 has 14 residues. The ends were cut back, 0 bases at V and 0 bases at J, with 5 bases in the middle. The CDR3 DNA is TGTGCCAGCAGCCAAGAAATAATGAACACTGAAGCTTTCTTT. Encoded protein: CASSQEIMNTEAFF.

This clone was seen more than once but under ten times. Here the CDR3 reads CASSLQGTITDGYTF. The CDR3 DNA is TGCGCCAGCAGCCTACAAGGGACTATCACCGATGGCTACACCTTC. This chain joins TRBV5-1 and TRBJ1-2, with D tentatively TRBD1 (5 bases). CDR1 and CDR2 (germline): SGHRS, YFSETQ. The CDR3 is 15 residues long. Trimming cost V 4 bases and J 6 bases, with 19 bases left between them. The full variable domain, its missing parts supplied by reference TRBV5-1 and TRBJ1-2, is KAGVTQTPRYLIKTRGQQVTLSCSPISGHRSVSWYQQTPGQGLQFLFEYFSETQRNKGNFPGRFSGRQFSNSRSEMNVSTLELGDSALYLCASSLQGTITDGYTFGSGTRLTVV.

J is TRBJ2-1 and V is TRBV5-1; 7 bases are shared with TRBD1. With V trimmed by 4 bases and J by 10 bases, 14 bases remained unmatched. This CDR3 is built from 15 residues. Per germline, CDR1 SGHRS and CDR2 YFSETQ. CDR3: CASSPSTGKGWEQFF. Here the CDR3 DNA reads TGCGCCAGCAGCCCCTCGACAGGGAAAGGATGGGAGCAGTTCTTC.